These T cell receptor beta chains were read from a single sample in a study of blood T cell repertoires in COVID-19. The table came from immunoSEQ multiplex PCR; TCRdb's copy has only in-frame clones and leaves some out. The sample shows approximately 82,000 clones, roughly 80% of them seen only once. Sequenced: peripheral blood. These receptor sequences come from a woman aged 70 to 79 with acute or convalescent COVID-19. The CDR3 runs from the conserved cysteine through the conserved F or W. Each record gives: V gene, clone size, D gene, J gene, CDR3 DNA, CDR3 protein. The D gene is left open where the match is weak. Part of the rows lack a size; the others show once, few, many or a class for expanded clones.

TRBV9	NA	TRBD2	TRBJ2-3	TGTGCCAGCAGACCGGGAGGGACGGTAGATACGCAGTATTTT	CASRPGGTVDTQYF
TRBV19	NA	NA	TRBJ1-4	TGTGCCAGTAGCCTCGGGGCTAATGAAAAACTGTTTTTT	CASSLGANEKLFF
TRBV10-1	NA	NA	TRBJ2-1	TGCGCCAGCAGTGTCCGGGGAAATGGTATCGATGAGCAGTTCTTC	CASSVRGNGIDEQFF
TRBV7-9	NA	NA	TRBJ2-7	TGTGCCAGCAGCTTAAACATGCCCTACGAGCAGTACTTC	CASSLNMPYEQYF
TRBV7-3	NA	TRBD2	TRBJ2-2	TGTGCCAGCAGCCCCACCCGGGAGGGCCGGAGGGTAAAGGTCGGGGAGCTGTTTTTT	CASSPTREGRRVKVGELFF
TRBV6-6	NA	TRBD2	TRBJ2-5	TGTGCCACCTCAGGGCTAGCGGGTGAGACCCAGTACTTC	CATSGLAGETQYF
TRBV30	NA	NA	TRBJ1-2	TGTGCCTGGAAATATAACTATGGCTACACCTTC	CAWKYNYGYTF
TRBV29-1	NA	NA	TRBJ1-1	TGCAGCGTTCTGGGGGGGGGAGAGGCAACTGAAGCTTTCTTT	CSVLGGGEATEAFF
TRBV6-1	NA	TRBD1	TRBJ1-1	TGTGCCAGCAGTGAAGAGCCGACAGGGTTTGCTTTCTTT	CASSEEPTGFAFF
TRBV20-1	few	NA	TRBJ1-1	TGCAGTGTTGGCGGGGGCACTGAAGCTTTCTTT	CSVGGGTEAFF
TRBV6-4	NA	NA	TRBJ2-2	TGTGCCAGCAGTGAATCCTATAGAACCGGGGAGCTGTTTTTT	CASSESYRTGELFF